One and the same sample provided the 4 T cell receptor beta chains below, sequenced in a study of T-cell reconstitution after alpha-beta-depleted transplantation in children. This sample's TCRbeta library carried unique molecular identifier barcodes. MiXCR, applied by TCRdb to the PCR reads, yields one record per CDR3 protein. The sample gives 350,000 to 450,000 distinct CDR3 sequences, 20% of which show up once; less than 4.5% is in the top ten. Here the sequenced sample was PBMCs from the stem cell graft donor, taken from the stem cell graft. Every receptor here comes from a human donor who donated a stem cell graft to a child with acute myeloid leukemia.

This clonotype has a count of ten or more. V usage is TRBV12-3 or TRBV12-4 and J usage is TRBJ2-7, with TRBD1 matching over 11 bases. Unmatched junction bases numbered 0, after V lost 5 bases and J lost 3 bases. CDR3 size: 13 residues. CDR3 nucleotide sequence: TGTGCCAGCAGTGGGACAGGGGGCTACGAGCAGTACTTC. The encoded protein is CASSGTGGYEQYF.

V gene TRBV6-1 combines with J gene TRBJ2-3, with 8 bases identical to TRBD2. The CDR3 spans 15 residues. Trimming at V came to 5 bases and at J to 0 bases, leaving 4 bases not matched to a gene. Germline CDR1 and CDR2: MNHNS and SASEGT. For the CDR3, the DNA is TGTGCCAGCAGTCCACTAGCGGATAGCACAGATACGCAGTATTTT. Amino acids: CASSPLADSTDTQYF.

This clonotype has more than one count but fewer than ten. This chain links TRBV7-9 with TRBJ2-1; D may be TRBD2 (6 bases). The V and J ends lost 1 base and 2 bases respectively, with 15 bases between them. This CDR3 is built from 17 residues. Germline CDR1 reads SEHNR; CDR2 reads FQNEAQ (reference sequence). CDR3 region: CASSLGGGSGTYNEQFF. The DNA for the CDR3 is TGTGCCAGCAGCTTAGGAGGTGGTAGCGGTACCTACAATGAGCAGTTCTTC. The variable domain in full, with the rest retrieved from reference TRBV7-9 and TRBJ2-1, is DTGVSQNPRHKITKRGQNVTFRCDPISEHNRLYWYRQTLGQGPEFLTYFQNEAQLEKSRLLSDRFSAERPKGSFSTLEIQRTEQGDSAMYLCASSLGGGSGTYNEQFFGPGTRLTVL.

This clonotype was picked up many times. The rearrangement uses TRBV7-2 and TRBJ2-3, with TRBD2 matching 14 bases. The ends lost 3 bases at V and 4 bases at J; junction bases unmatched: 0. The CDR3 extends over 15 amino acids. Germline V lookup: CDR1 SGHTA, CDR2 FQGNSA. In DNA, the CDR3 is TGTGCCAGCAGCTTGACTAGCGGGAGGGCAGATACGCAGTATTTT. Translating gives CASSLTSGRADTQYF.